What follows are 31 T cell receptor beta chains derived from one specimen sequenced in a study of cytotoxic CD8 clonotypes in ibrutinib-treated CLL. Assay used: immunoSEQ multiplex PCR; TCRdb lists only in-frame clones, some missing. The profile shows about 180,000 clones, less than 85% of them singletons. The specimen was PBMCs, collected after 24 months of ibrutinib treatment. The receptors here all came from a human donor with chronic lymphocytic leukemia.

This clone has a single count. The V and J genes are TRBV4-3 and TRBJ1-4; TRBD1 matches 10 bases. Unmatched junction bases numbered 6, after V lost 1 base and J lost 7 bases. The CDR3 has 16 residues. Germline V gives CDR1 LGHNA, CDR2 YSLEER. CDR3 sequence reads: CASSQAYGQGGEKLFF. CDR3 in DNA: TGCGCCAGCAGCCAAGCGTACGGACAGGGGGGTGAAAAACTGTTTTTT.

This sequence joins TRBV27 and TRBJ1-5; no definite D call. The CDR3 contains 13 residues. CDR1 and CDR2 from the germline V gene are MNHEY and SMNVEV (reference sequence). Trimming shortened V by 1 base and J by 2 bases, and 3 bases separated the two germline ends. CDR3 loop: CASSLYRNQPQHF. DNA for the CDR3: TGTGCCAGCAGTTTATATCGCAATCAGCCCCAGCATTTT.

The chain employs TRBV4-1 and TRBJ1-2; no clear D gene. The CDR3 has 15 residues. The germline V and J ends were trimmed by 0 bases and 4 bases, with 12 bases remaining between them. CDR1 and CDR2 from the germline V gene are MGHRA and YSYEKL. CDR3 coding DNA: TGCGCCAGCAGCCAAGATATTAGGATGGTCTATGGCTACACCTTC. The encoded protein is CASSQDIRMVYGYTF.

This clone appeared once. The chain employs TRBV6-4 and TRBJ2-7; 9 positions match TRBD2. The V segment lost 2 bases and the J segment 3 bases; nucleotides outside the gene matches: 11. The CDR3 sequence is 17 residues long. CDR1 is MRHNA, CDR2 SNTAGT, per germline. In DNA form, the CDR3 reads TGTGCCAGCAGTGACAGAGCCTGGGGCGGGAGGGACTACGAGCAGTACTTC. This translates into CASSDRAWGGRDYEQYF.

The chain has TRBV7-2 and TRBJ2-3, with 7 nucleotides matching TRBD2. V shed 1 base and J 5 bases; nucleotides not matched to a gene: 12. Germline assignment: CDR1 SGHTA and CDR2 FQGNSA. There are 17 residues in the CDR3. Written as DNA, the CDR3 is TGTGCCAGCAGCTTAGGGGTTAGAGCGGGACGGTTAGATACGCAGTATTTT. Translating gives CASSLGVRAGRLDTQYF.

CDR3 in DNA: TGTGCCAGCAGGTCAGGAGCCTATGGCTACACCTTC. Translating it yields CASRSGAYGYTF. The V call is TRBV28, the J call TRBJ1-2; D ambiguous. The V end was cut by 6 bases, the J end by 4 bases, with 9 bases between. Germline CDR1 MDHEN, CDR2 SYDVKM. The CDR3 has 12 residues.

This clone was seen only once. The V and J genes are TRBV5-8 and TRBJ2-3; 9 bases align to TRBD2. This CDR3 spans 15 amino acids. Germline CDR1 SGHTS, CDR2 YDEGEE. The ends lost 4 bases at V and 6 bases at J; junction bases unmatched: 9. CDR3 loop: CASSQPGTSSDTQYF. The CDR3 DNA reads as TGTGCCAGCAGCCAGCCCGGGACTAGCAGCGATACGCAGTATTTT. Full variable domain (missing parts from reference TRBV5-8 and TRBJ2-3): EAGVTQSPTHLIKTRGQQATLRCSPISGHTSVYWYQQALGLGLQFLLWYDEGEERNRGNFPPRFSGRQFPNYSSELNVNALELEDSALYLCASSQPGTSSDTQYFGPGTRLTVL.

The V call is TRBV19, the J call TRBJ2-3; TRBD2 aligns across 7 bases. The CDR3 has 18 residues. V gave up 7 bases and J gave up 6 bases; unmatched junction bases: 22. CDR1 and CDR2 (germline): LNHDA, SQIVND (reference sequence). Written as DNA, the CDR3 is TGTGCCAGTAAACCCCGGGGCGGGAGAGGATCGGTAGCGGATACGCAGTATTTT. It translates to CASKPRGGRGSVADTQYF.

This chain links TRBV27 with TRBJ2-3; tentative D call: TRBD2 (5 bases). There are 16 residues in the CDR3. V was pared by 1 base and J by 4 bases, with 15 bases between. Germline assignment: CDR1 MNHEY and CDR2 SMNVEV (reference sequence). The DNA of the CDR3 is TGTGCCAGCAGTTTATTCAACGGCCCCGGGGCAGATACGCAGTATTTT. This gives the protein CASSLFNGPGADTQYF.

This sequence joins TRBV29-1 and TRBJ1-2; 8 bases are shared with TRBD1. The germline V gene has CDR1 SQVTM and CDR2 ANQGSEA. The CDR3 runs 13 residues. V dropped 6 bases and J dropped 4; count of bases not matched to a gene: 7. In DNA form, the CDR3 reads TGCAGCGTAGTCGGACAGGGCGCCTATGGCTACACCTTC. It encodes CSVVGQGAYGYTF.

The V call is TRBV28, the J call TRBJ2-2; unclear D gene. Germline V gene sequence: CDR1 MDHEN, CDR2 SYDVKM. Trimming took off 3 bases at V and 7 bases at J, with 12 bases between the two ends. The CDR3 is 14 residues long. The CDR3 reads CASSFQQLGGELFF. In DNA, the CDR3 is TGTGCCAGCAGTTTCCAACAGTTGGGCGGGGAGCTGTTTTTT.

This chain joins TRBV15 and TRBJ1-2, with D perhaps TRBD1 (6 bases). V lost 4 bases and J lost 0, with 15 bases in between. The germline V gene encodes CDR1 LNHNV and CDR2 YYDKDF (reference sequence). The CDR3 contains 16 residues. The CDR3 region has the DNA TGTGCCACCAGCACAACTGGGAGGGGGTCTAACTATGGCTACACCTTC. Protein: CATSTTGRGSNYGYTF. Filled out from reference TRBV15 and TRBJ1-2, the complete variable domain reads DAMVIQNPRYQVTQFGKPVTLSCSQTLNHNVMYWYQQKSSQAPKLLFHYYDKDFNNEADTPDNFQSRRPNTSFCFLDIRSPGLGDTAMYLCATSTTGRGSNYGYTFGSGTRLTVV.

This sequence joins TRBV19 and TRBJ1-2; TRBD1 agrees at 8 bases. The trim removed 5 bases at V and 1 base at J, leaving 9 bases unmatched. There are 16 residues in the CDR3. Germline V gives CDR1 LNHDA, CDR2 SQIVND (reference sequence). DNA of the CDR3: TGTGCCAGTAGTCCAGGACAGGGACGAAGTAACTATGGCTACACCTTC. Protein sequence: CASSPGQGRSNYGYTF.

This chain links TRBV21-1 with TRBJ2-7; the table's D call of TRBD1 was not tested on the DNA. TRBV21-1 is reported as a pseudogene. The CDR3 is 13 amino acids. In DNA, the CDR3 is TGTGCCAGCAGCAAAACAGGGTCCTACGAGCAGTACTTC. This encodes CASSKTGSYEQYF.

This clone came up a few times. This chain's CDR3 is CASSSALYGYTF. For the CDR3, the DNA is TGTGCCAGCAGTTCAGCACTCTATGGCTACACCTTC. The chain links TRBV7-2 to TRBJ1-2; D gene unclear. The CDR3 length is 12 residues. Germline V gene sequence: CDR1 SGHTA, CDR2 FQGNSA. Trimming cost V 6 bases and J 4 bases, with 9 bases left between them.

The gene calls are TRBV30 and TRBJ2-1; no firm D call. This CDR3 has 12 amino acids. Looked up from germline, CDR1 is GTSNPN and CDR2 is SVGIG (reference sequence). With 3 bases removed from V and 7 bases from J, the gap between germline ends came to 10 bases. The CDR3 sequence is CAWRSQRNEQFF. The CDR3 DNA reads as TGTGCCTGGAGGTCCCAAAGAAATGAGCAGTTCTTC.

V and J are TRBV30 and TRBJ1-4; possibly TRBD1 for D (5 bases). CDR3 length: 14 amino acids. Per germline, CDR1 GTSNPN and CDR2 SVGIG (reference sequence). The V end was cut by 8 bases, the J end by 4 bases, with 17 bases between. For the CDR3, the DNA is TGTGCCGGGGCTGTCGAGACAGATAATGAAAAACTGTTTTTT. Encoded protein: CAGAVETDNEKLFF.

The chain uses TRBV19 and TRBJ1-1; 8 bases align to TRBD1. CDR1 LNHDA and CDR2 SQIVND come from the germline V gene (reference sequence). J gave up 8 bases and V 5 bases, and 13 bases lay outside the gene matches. The CDR3 has 15 residues. The CDR3 sequence is CASSYPGQGQREAFF. For the CDR3, the DNA is TGTGCCAGTAGTTACCCTGGACAGGGTCAGAGGGAAGCTTTCTTT.

This clone was picked up one time. The J gene is TRBJ2-3, the V gene TRBV18, with no clear D. The germline V gene encodes CDR1 KGHSH and CDR2 LQKENI. V was trimmed by 1 base and J by 3 bases, leaving 5 bases between them. The length of the CDR3 is 13 residues. The CDR3 reads CASSPLETDTQYF. The CDR3 nucleotides read TGTGCCAGCTCACCACTTGAGACAGATACGCAGTATTTT.

V is TRBV19 and J is TRBJ2-5, with 7 bases matching TRBD2. The V segment lost 3 bases and the J segment 5 bases; nucleotides outside the gene matches: 9. CDR1 LNHDA and CDR2 SQIVND come from the germline V gene (reference sequence). This CDR3 region has 15 residues. CDR3 in DNA: TGTGCCAGTAGTATCGATGGGAGGGAAGGGGAGACCCAGTACTTC. It codes for CASSIDGREGETQYF.

The chain joins TRBV4-3 to TRBJ1-3; no reliable D call. Germline CDR1 LGHNA, CDR2 YSLEER. Trimming shortened V by 1 base and J by 2 bases, and 12 bases separated the two germline ends. The CDR3 sequence is 16 residues long. This CDR3 reads CASSQVEAWAGNTIYF. The DNA for the CDR3 is TGCGCCAGCAGCCAAGTGGAAGCTTGGGCTGGAAACACCATATATTTT.

The chain recombines TRBV7-2 with TRBJ2-3; maybe TRBD2 (5 bases). The CDR3 covers 12 residues. Trimming stripped 6 bases from V and 5 bases from J, with 9 bases between. Looked up from germline, CDR1 is SGHTA and CDR2 is FQGNSA. The CDR3 loop reads CASRPGLDTQYF. CDR3 nucleotide sequence: TGTGCCAGCAGACCCGGACTAGATACGCAGTATTTT.

V is TRBV30 and J is TRBJ1-1, with 8 bases matching TRBD1. Germline V gene lookup returns CDR1 GTSNPN and CDR2 SVGIG (reference sequence). J lost 11 bases, V lost 3 bases, and 5 bases had no gene match. CDR3 size: 11 residues. CDR3 nucleotides: TGTGCCTGGAGCATGACAGGGGCCGCTTTCTTT. It specifies CAWSMTGAAFF.

The gene calls are TRBV19 and TRBJ1-2; D remains unclear. Germline V CDR1 and CDR2: LNHDA, SQIVND (reference sequence). Deletions cut 2 bases from V and 8 bases from J, with 15 bases between. This CDR3 is 14 amino acids long. The CDR3 nucleotides are TGTGCCAGTAGTATAAGGTTTGTCCTGGAGGGCTACACCTTC. Its translation is CASSIRFVLEGYTF.

The chain joins TRBV6-1 to TRBJ2-7; the D gene is possibly TRBD1 (5 bases). The CDR3 runs to 14 residues. Per germline, CDR1 MNHNS and CDR2 SASEGT. The V end lost 4 bases, the J end lost 0 bases, and 10 bases lay between the germline ends. CDR3 in DNA: TGTGCCAGCAGTGCCTATCAGGGCTCCTACGAGCAGTACTTC. This gives the protein CASSAYQGSYEQYF.

The CDR3 DNA reads as TGTGCCAGCTCACCCCGTTCCGATACGCAGTATTTT. Translated, it gives CASSPRSDTQYF. V usage is TRBV18 and J usage is TRBJ2-3, with no clear D. Germline assignment: CDR1 KGHSH and CDR2 LQKENI. The CDR3 length is 12 residues. V was trimmed by 3 bases and J by 6 bases, leaving 7 bases between them.

This clone was observed a single time. The chain recombines TRBV18 with TRBJ2-3; tentative D call: TRBD2 (5 bases). Germline V gene lookup returns CDR1 KGHSH and CDR2 LQKENI. The CDR3 is 14 residues long. V was trimmed by 3 bases and J by 5 bases, leaving 12 bases between them. In DNA form, the CDR3 reads TGTGCCAGCTCACCCCGGGCGGGTCGAGATACGCAGTATTTT. Its protein product is CASSPRAGRDTQYF. Variable domain in full (rest from reference TRBV18 and TRBJ2-3): NAGVMQNPRHLVRRRGQEARLRCSPMKGHSHVYWYRQLPEEGLKFMVYLQKENIIDESGMPKERFSAEFPKEGPSILRIQQVVRGDSAAYFCASSPRAGRDTQYFGPGTRLTVL.

The V gene is TRBV1, the J gene TRBJ2-1. TRBV1 constitutes a pseudogene. This CDR3 is built from 18 residues. The CDR3: CTSSQPGVGRSTDNEQFF. The CDR3 DNA reads TGCACCAGCAGCCAGCCTGGGGTCGGACGCAGCACTGACAATGAGCAGTTCTTC.

This clone was found once. A much bigger clone sits one base away, suggesting this may be a read error. In the same sample, other DNA sequences code for this CDR3. The V call is TRBV29-1, the J call TRBJ1-1; 7 bases fit TRBD1. Germline V gene lookup returns CDR1 SQVTM and CDR2 ANQGSEA. The CDR3 loop spans 12 amino acids. Trimming at V came to 7 bases and at J to 0 bases, leaving 2 bases not matched to a gene. CDR3 protein: CSAGQMNTEAFF. CDR3 nucleotides: TGCAGCGCGGGACAGATGAACACTGAAGCTTTCTTT. The full variable domain, rest sourced from reference TRBV29-1 and TRBJ1-1, is SAVISQKPSRDICQRGTSLTIQCQVDSQVTMMFWYRQQPGQSLTLIATANQGSEATYESGFVIDKFPISRPNLTFSTLTVSNMSPEDSSIYLCSAGQMNTEAFFGQGTRLTVV.

The chain has TRBV18 and TRBJ1-1; D gene unclear. This CDR3 has 14 residues. Trimming removed 0 bases from V and 4 bases from J, with 9 bases in between. CDR1 and CDR2 from the germline V gene are KGHSH and LQKENI. Here the CDR3 reads CASSPPSVSTEAFF. In DNA, the CDR3 is TGTGCCAGCTCACCACCAAGTGTTTCCACTGAAGCTTTCTTT.

CDR3 protein: CASSVDGTGVYEQYF. The CDR3, as DNA: TGTGCCAGCAGCGTGGATGGGACAGGGGTATACGAGCAGTACTTC. V usage is TRBV9 and J usage is TRBJ2-7; TRBD1 matches 10 bases. Trimming removed 2 bases from V and 4 bases from J; junction bases left unmatched: 6. The CDR3 is made up of 15 amino acids. CDR1 is SGDLS and CDR2 is YYNGEE in the germline V gene.